A selection of T cell receptor beta chains follows, all from one sample in a study of regulatory T cells in long-lasting Graves disease. Using its own MiXCR run on the multiplex PCR reads, TCRdb lists one record per CDR3 protein. The data hold a few hundred thousand distinct CDR3 sequences, with 10% to 15% observed a single time. These data were also filed under a second study, of T cells in Graves' hyperthyroidism and ophthalmopathy.

The sample was peripheral blood mononuclear cells (PBMCs), taken at new diagnosis, from a patient treated with antithyroid drugs. These receptors all stem from a woman between 18 and 30 years old with Graves disease. CDR3s include the opening cysteine and the closing phenylalanine or tryptophan. D genes are given only for firm matches. Part of the rows lack a size; the others show once, few, many or a class for expanded clones.

j_call | v_call | clone_size | d_call | cdr3_length | cdr3_aa | cdr3_nt
TRBJ1-2 | TRBV6-2/TRBV6-3 | few | - | 13 | CASSYGPLWGYTF | TGTGCCAGCAGTTACGGTCCACTCTGGGGCTACACCTTC
TRBJ1-1 | TRBV7-3 | - | - | 13 | CASSLGWGTEAFF | TGTGCCAGCAGCTTAGGATGGGGGACTGAAGCTTTCTTT
TRBJ2-1 | TRBV7-8 | many | - | 16 | CASSFFKAPSYNEQFF | TGTGCCAGCAGCTTTTTTAAAGCCCCCTCCTACAATGAGCAGTTCTTC
TRBJ1-1 | TRBV27 | many | TRBD1 | 14 | CASGYRGGLYEAFF | TGTGCCAGCGGCTACAGGGGGGGGCTTTATGAAGCTTTCTTT
TRBJ1-2 | TRBV20-1 | few | - | 14 | CSARHRQALYGYTF | TGCAGTGCTAGACACCGGCAGGCGTTATATGGCTACACCTTC
TRBJ2-1 | TRBV3-1 | - | - | 14 | CASSQPGLYNEQFF | TGTGCCAGCAGCCAACCGGGACTTTACAATGAGCAGTTCTTC
TRBJ2-1 | TRBV12-3/TRBV12-4 | many | TRBD2 | 17 | CASSQRTSGGSYNEQFF | TGTGCCAGCAGCCAAAGGACTAGCGGGGGCTCCTACAATGAGCAGTTCTTC
TRBJ2-3 | TRBV5-1 | - | - | 15 | CASSPPSIITDTQYF | TGCGCCAGCAGCCCACCCAGCATCATAACAGATACGCAGTATTTT
TRBJ1-1 | TRBV7-6 | many | TRBD1 | 15 | CASSARQGTNTEAFF | TGTGCCAGCAGCGCCCGACAGGGAACGAACACTGAAGCTTTCTTT
TRBJ2-3 | TRBV7-8 | - | TRBD1 | 15 | CASSSGTGGEDTQYF | TGTGCCAGCAGTTCCGGGACAGGTGGTGAAGATACGCAGTATTTT
TRBJ1-2 | TRBV6-2/TRBV6-3 | few | - | 13 | CASSYGTWGSYTF | TGTGCCAGCAGTTATGGGACATGGGGTAGCTACACCTTC
TRBJ2-3 | TRBV24-1 | few | - | 13 | CATSDPGTDTQYF | TGTGCCACCAGTGACCCCGGCACAGATACGCAGTATTTT
TRBJ1-1 | TRBV29-1 | few | TRBD1 | 12 | CSAPGQGTEAFF | TGCAGCGCCCCGGGACAGGGGACTGAAGCTTTCTTT
TRBJ1-6 | TRBV20-1 | many | TRBD1 | 16 | CSARDEAGGRDSPLHF | TGCAGTGCTAGAGATGAGGCAGGGGGTCGGGATTCACCCCTCCACTTT
TRBJ2-5 | TRBV5-1 | - | - | 16 | CASSLGLVYRGETQYF | TGCGCCAGCAGCTTGGGGCTCGTCTATAGGGGAGAGACCCAGTACTTC
TRBJ2-7 | TRBV5-1 | many | - | 15 | CASSLQGIAGYEQYF | TGCGCCAGCAGCTTACAGGGAATCGCAGGTTACGAGCAGTACTTC
TRBJ1-3 | TRBV29-1 | many | - | 16 | CSVEYGRELSGNTIYF | TGCAGCGTTGAATACGGGCGAGAACTCTCTGGAAACACCATATATTTT
TRBJ2-1 | TRBV3-1 | many | - | 16 | CASSQVLGEGYNEQFF | TGTGCCAGCAGCCAAGTCTTGGGGGAAGGCTACAATGAGCAGTTCTTC
TRBJ2-2 | TRBV13 | many | - | 14 | CASSLDGLGRELFF | TGTGCCAGCAGCTTAGACGGGCTCGGCCGGGAGCTGTTTTTT
TRBJ1-5 | TRBV19 | many | TRBD1 | 15 | CASRGDGTGNQPQHF | TGTGCCAGTAGAGGAGATGGGACAGGCAATCAGCCCCAGCATTTT
TRBJ2-1 | TRBV20-1 | many | TRBD2 | 15 | CSARGDSGSMDEQFF | TGCAGTGCTAGGGGGGATAGCGGGAGTATGGATGAGCAGTTCTTC
TRBJ2-5 | TRBV27 | many | - | 16 | CASSLSRGTATETQYF | TGTGCCAGCAGTTTATCTCGTGGTACAGCGACAGAGACCCAGTACTTC